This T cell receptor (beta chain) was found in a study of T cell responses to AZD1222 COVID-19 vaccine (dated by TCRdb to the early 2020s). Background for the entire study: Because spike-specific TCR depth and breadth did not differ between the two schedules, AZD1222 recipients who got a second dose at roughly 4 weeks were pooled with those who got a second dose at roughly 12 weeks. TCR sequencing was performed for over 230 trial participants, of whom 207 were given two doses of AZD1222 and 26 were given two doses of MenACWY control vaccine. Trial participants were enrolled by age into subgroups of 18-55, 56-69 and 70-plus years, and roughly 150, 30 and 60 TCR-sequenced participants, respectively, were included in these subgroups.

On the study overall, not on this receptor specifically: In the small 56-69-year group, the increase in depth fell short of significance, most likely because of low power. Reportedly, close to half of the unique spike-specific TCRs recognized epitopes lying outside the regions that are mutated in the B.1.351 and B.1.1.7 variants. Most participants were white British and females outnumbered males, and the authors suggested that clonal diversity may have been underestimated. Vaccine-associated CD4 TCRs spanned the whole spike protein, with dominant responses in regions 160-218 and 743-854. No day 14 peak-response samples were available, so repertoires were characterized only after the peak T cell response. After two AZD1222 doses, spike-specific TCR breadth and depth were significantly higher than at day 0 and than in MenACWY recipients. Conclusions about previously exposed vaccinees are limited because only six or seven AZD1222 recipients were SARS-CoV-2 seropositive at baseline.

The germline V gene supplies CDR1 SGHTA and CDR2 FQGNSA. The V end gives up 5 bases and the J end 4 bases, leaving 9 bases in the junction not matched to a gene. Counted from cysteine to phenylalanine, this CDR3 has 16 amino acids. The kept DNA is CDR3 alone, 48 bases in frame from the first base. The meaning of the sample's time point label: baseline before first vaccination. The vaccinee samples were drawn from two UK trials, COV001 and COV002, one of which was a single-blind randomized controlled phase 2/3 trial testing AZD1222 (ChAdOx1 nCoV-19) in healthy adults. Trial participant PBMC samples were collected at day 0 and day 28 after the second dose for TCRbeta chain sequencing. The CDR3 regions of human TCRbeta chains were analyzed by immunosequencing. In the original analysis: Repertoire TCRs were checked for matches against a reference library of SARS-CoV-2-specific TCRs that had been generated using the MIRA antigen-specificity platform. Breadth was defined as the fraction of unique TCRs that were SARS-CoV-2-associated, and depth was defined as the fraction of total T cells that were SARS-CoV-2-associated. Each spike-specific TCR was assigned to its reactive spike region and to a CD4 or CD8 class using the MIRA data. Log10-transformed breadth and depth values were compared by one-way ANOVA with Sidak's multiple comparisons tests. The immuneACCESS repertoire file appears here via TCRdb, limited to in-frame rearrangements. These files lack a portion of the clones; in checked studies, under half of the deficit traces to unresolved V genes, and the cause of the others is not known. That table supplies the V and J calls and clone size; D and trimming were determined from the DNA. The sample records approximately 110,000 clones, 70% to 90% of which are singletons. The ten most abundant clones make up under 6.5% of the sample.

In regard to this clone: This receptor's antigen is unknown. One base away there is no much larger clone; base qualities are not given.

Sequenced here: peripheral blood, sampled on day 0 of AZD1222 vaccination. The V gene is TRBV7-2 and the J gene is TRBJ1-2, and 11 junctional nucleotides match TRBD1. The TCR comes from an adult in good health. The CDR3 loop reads CASSPGGTGGAYGYTF. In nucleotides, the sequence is TGTGCCAGCAGCCCCGGGGGGACAGGGGGGGCCTATGGCTACACCTTC.